Following are 3 T cell receptor beta chains from one sample sequenced in a study of identical twins. A single record per CDR3 protein comes from TCRdb applying MiXCR to the 5' RACE reads. This repertoire shows about 890,000 distinct CDR3 sequences, around an eighth found once; its top ten account for around 1.5%. This same sample was also taken into another study, of yellow fever vaccine responses in identical twins.

Sequencing used PBMCs. The receptors here all came from a woman aged 18-30 years in good health.

The chain employs TRBV12-3 or TRBV12-4 and TRBJ2-5; 8 bases line up with TRBD1. The CDR3 runs to 14 residues. V shed 6 bases, J shed 5 bases, and the junction held 8 bases outside the gene matches. CDR3 DNA: TGTGCCAGCAGGGGTACAGGGGGGTCTGAGACCCAGTACTTC. The encoded protein is CASRGTGGSETQYF.

Ten or more counts support this clonotype. The genes are TRBV6-1 and TRBJ2-3; 12 bases align to TRBD2. The CDR3 consists of 17 residues. The V and J ends lost 6 bases and 1 base, in that order; junction bases with no gene match: 8. Per germline, CDR1 MNHNS and CDR2 SASEGT. The CDR3 DNA follows: TGTGCCAGCAGAGGTCTAGCGGGAGGGCCACGCACAGATACGCAGTATTTT. Translated, it gives CASRGLAGGPRTDTQYF.

This clonotype was detected ten times or more. The V and J genes are TRBV6-1 and TRBJ2-7; 7 positions agree with TRBD1. The ends lost 2 bases at V and 0 bases at J; junction bases unmatched: 1. There are 14 residues in the CDR3. The V gene's germline CDR1 is MNHNS and CDR2 SASEGT. CDR3 protein: CASSESGGSYEQYF. The CDR3 nucleotides read TGTGCCAGCAGTGAATCAGGGGGCTCCTACGAGCAGTACTTC.